This T cell receptor beta chain was sequenced for a study of T cells in localized non-small cell lung cancer. V was trimmed by 0 bases and J by 4 bases, leaving 7 bases between them. From germline, CDR1 is SGHRS and CDR2 YFSETQ. CDR3 length: 14 residues. TCRdb keeps only in-frame clones here, not all; method: immunoSEQ multiplex PCR. The data contain about 45,000 clones, roughly 90% of them singletons. The clonotype originates from a woman aged 35 to 70 with stage II lung adenocarcinoma. The sequenced sample was PBMCs, obtained before any cancer treatment. The chain employs TRBV5-1 and TRBJ2-2; D is ambiguous. This chain's CDR3 is CASSLGQFTGELFF. The CDR3 nucleotides read TGCGCCAGCAGCTTGGGGCAGTTCACCGGGGAGCTGTTTTTT.